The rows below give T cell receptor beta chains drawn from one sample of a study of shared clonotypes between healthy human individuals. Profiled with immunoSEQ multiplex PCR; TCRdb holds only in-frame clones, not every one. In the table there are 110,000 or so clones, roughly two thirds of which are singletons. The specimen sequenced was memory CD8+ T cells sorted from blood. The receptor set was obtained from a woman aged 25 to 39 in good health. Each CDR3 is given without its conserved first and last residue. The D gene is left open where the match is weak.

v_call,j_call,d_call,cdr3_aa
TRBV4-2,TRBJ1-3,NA,ASSQEDSGNTIY
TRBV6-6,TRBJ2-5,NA,ASSEEGGWETQY
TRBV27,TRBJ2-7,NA,ASSLVREDKQY
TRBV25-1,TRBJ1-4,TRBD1,ASSVRTGENEKLF
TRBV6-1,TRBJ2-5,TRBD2,ASNRNSGSGETQY
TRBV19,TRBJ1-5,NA,ASSIWGPQPQH
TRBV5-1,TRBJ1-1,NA,ASSLGAGVMNTEAF
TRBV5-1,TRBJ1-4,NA,ASSGTVGGSEKLF
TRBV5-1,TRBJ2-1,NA,ASSLEWFGPSYNEQF
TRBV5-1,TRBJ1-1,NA,ASSPGQREDTEAF
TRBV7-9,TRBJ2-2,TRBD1,ASSPWTGGLYTGELF
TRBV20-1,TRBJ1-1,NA,SARKSGKAF
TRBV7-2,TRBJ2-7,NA,ASSPREGPTYEQY
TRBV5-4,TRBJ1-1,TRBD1,ASSGGTGGTEAF
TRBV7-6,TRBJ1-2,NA,ASSSFAESRKYGYT
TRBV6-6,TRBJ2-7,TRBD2,ASSLTSDAYEQY
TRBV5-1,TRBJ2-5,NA,ASSLLSRDQETQY
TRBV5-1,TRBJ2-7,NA,ASSLEQGYEQY
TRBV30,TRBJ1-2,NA,AWSRPALATYGYT
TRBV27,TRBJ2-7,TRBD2,ASSLVGGGLAGTHEQY
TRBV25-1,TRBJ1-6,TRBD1,ASSDEDRGNSPLH
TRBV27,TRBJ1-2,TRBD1,ASSAETGASGYT
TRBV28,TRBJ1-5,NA,ASSLGQPQH
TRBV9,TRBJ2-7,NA,ASSVGTPSYEQY
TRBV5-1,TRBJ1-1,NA,ASSLEGLWTEAF
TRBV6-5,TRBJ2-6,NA,ASSYSLGKGANVLT
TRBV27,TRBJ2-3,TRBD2,ASSFWTSGGHPTDTQY
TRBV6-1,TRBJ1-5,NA,ASRPIPLSNQPQH
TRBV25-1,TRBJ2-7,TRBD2,ASSGGLAGTYEQY
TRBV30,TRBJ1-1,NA,AWRGETAEAF
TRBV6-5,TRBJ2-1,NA,ASSLLGLSYNEQF
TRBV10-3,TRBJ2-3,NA,AISEGSDTQY
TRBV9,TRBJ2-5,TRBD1,ASSRRQGETQY
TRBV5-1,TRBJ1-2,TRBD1,ASSWPRTGEFDYGYT
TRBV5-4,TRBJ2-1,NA,ASSSDNEQF